The rows below give T cell receptor beta chains drawn from one sample of a study of radiotherapy plus CTLA-4 blockade in lung cancer. This table comes from immunoSEQ multiplex PCR, and its TCRdb copy is limited to in-frame clones, with some not included. The sample comprises 83,000 or so clones, roughly four fifths of which are singletons, and 0.75% to 0.85% rests with the top ten. The specimen was peripheral blood, collected from a patient treated with radiotherapy plus ipilimumab. Receptors were obtained from a human donor with non-small cell lung cancer who had stable disease on radiotherapy plus ipilimumab. Both conserved end residues are part of each CDR3. Each record gives: CDR3 DNA, CDR3 protein, clone size, D gene, V gene, J gene. A D gene is named only where the DNA matches it firmly. Size is omitted from some rows. Given values are once, few, many or a class for expanded clones.

cdr3_nt: TGTGCCAGCAGCTTTGCTTCACGACTGAACACTGAAGCTTTCTTT; cdr3_aa: CASSFASRLNTEAFF; clone_size: -; d_call: -; v_call: TRBV7-9; j_call: TRBJ1-1
cdr3_nt: TGCGCCACCGCCCTGGGGGCTAGCACAGATACGCAGTATTTT; cdr3_aa: CATALGASTDTQYF; clone_size: -; d_call: -; v_call: TRBV4-1; j_call: TRBJ2-3
cdr3_nt: TGTGCCAGCAGTTTCATAGCAGCGGGGCTAAAAGAGACCCAGTACTTC; cdr3_aa: CASSFIAAGLKETQYF; clone_size: -; d_call: TRBD2; v_call: TRBV27; j_call: TRBJ2-5
cdr3_nt: TGTGCCAGCAGCTTAGGAAATTTGGGAGGATATGAGCAGTTCTTC; cdr3_aa: CASSLGNLGGYEQFF; clone_size: many; d_call: -; v_call: TRBV7-3; j_call: TRBJ2-1
cdr3_nt: TGTGCCAGCAGCGTAGGCGACCAACTACGGAATGGCTACACCTTC; cdr3_aa: CASSVGDQLRNGYTF; clone_size: -; d_call: -; v_call: TRBV9; j_call: TRBJ1-2
cdr3_nt: TGTGCCAGCAGCTTACTAGCGGCTGCTCCCTCCTACGAGCAGTACTTC; cdr3_aa: CASSLLAAAPSYEQYF; clone_size: -; d_call: TRBD2; v_call: TRBV7-2; j_call: TRBJ2-7
cdr3_nt: TGTGCCAGCCCCACCCCAGCGGGAGTATCGGCCGGGGAGCTGTTTTTT; cdr3_aa: CASPTPAGVSAGELFF; clone_size: -; d_call: TRBD2; v_call: TRBV18; j_call: TRBJ2-2
cdr3_nt: TGTGCCAGCAGCTTGACTAGGCAAGAGACCCAGTACTTC; cdr3_aa: CASSLTRQETQYF; clone_size: -; d_call: -; v_call: TRBV5-4; j_call: TRBJ2-5
cdr3_nt: TGTGCCAGCAGCTTGAACAAGTGGCAAGAGACCCAGTACTTC; cdr3_aa: CASSLNKWQETQYF; clone_size: -; d_call: -; v_call: TRBV5-4; j_call: TRBJ2-5
cdr3_nt: TGTGCCATCAGTGCCCGGGACAGAGAGCAGTACTTC; cdr3_aa: CAISARDREQYF; clone_size: -; d_call: TRBD1; v_call: TRBV10-3; j_call: TRBJ2-7
cdr3_nt: TGTGCCAGCAGCCTATCCGGGACTCCGAACAATGAGCAGTTCTTC; cdr3_aa: CASSLSGTPNNEQFF; clone_size: -; d_call: -; v_call: TRBV5-6; j_call: TRBJ2-1
cdr3_nt: TGTGCCAGCAGACTACACCAAGGCACAGATACGCAGTATTTT; cdr3_aa: CASRLHQGTDTQYF; clone_size: -; d_call: -; v_call: TRBV6-5; j_call: TRBJ2-3
cdr3_nt: TGTGCCAGCAGCTTACTAGGAGGAGGGGAAGCTTTCTTT; cdr3_aa: CASSLLGGGEAFF; clone_size: -; d_call: -; v_call: TRBV7-9; j_call: TRBJ1-1
cdr3_nt: TGTGCCAGCTCGCGCGGGACTAGCGGATACGAGCAGTACTTC; cdr3_aa: CASSRGTSGYEQYF; clone_size: -; d_call: TRBD2; v_call: TRBV18; j_call: TRBJ2-7
cdr3_nt: TGTGCCAGCTCCGGGACCTACGAGCAGTACTTC; cdr3_aa: CASSGTYEQYF; clone_size: -; d_call: -; v_call: TRBV28; j_call: TRBJ2-7
cdr3_nt: TGTGCCAGCCATAGGGGACAGGGATTTGGCTACACCTTC; cdr3_aa: CASHRGQGFGYTF; clone_size: few; d_call: TRBD1; v_call: TRBV6-1; j_call: TRBJ1-2
cdr3_nt: TGTGCCAGCGCGGGAGGGTCAGATACGCAGTATTTT; cdr3_aa: CASAGGSDTQYF; clone_size: -; d_call: TRBD2; v_call: TRBV11-3; j_call: TRBJ2-3
cdr3_nt: TGTGCCAGCAGCCTCTCGGCGGCAGGAGAAATCAGGGAGCAGTACTTC; cdr3_aa: CASSLSAAGEIREQYF; clone_size: -; d_call: -; v_call: TRBV7-2; j_call: TRBJ2-7
cdr3_nt: TGTGCCAGCAGCGCGGGACCAACCTACAATGAGCAGTTCTTC; cdr3_aa: CASSAGPTYNEQFF; clone_size: -; d_call: -; v_call: TRBV7-8; j_call: TRBJ2-1
cdr3_nt: TGTGCCAGCAGTGGGGAGCAGGGCCCCACAGATACGCAGTATTTT; cdr3_aa: CASSGEQGPTDTQYF; clone_size: -; d_call: -; v_call: TRBV2; j_call: TRBJ2-3
cdr3_nt: TGTGCCAGCAGCTTGGTAGCGGGGGGCCGGGGCAATGAGCAGTTCTTC; cdr3_aa: CASSLVAGGRGNEQFF; clone_size: -; d_call: TRBD2; v_call: TRBV7-2; j_call: TRBJ2-1
cdr3_nt: TGTGCCTGGCAAAGGGTGAACACTGAAGCTTTCTTT; cdr3_aa: CAWQRVNTEAFF; clone_size: once; d_call: -; v_call: TRBV30; j_call: TRBJ1-1
cdr3_nt: TGTGCCAGCAGGGAACAGGGTGGCGTAGGGGGGAATGAGCAGTTCTTC; cdr3_aa: CASREQGGVGGNEQFF; clone_size: -; d_call: -; v_call: TRBV6-1; j_call: TRBJ2-1
cdr3_nt: TGTGCCAGCAGCTTAGAGGGCCAAGTCTCTGGGGCCAACGTCCTGACTTTC; cdr3_aa: CASSLEGQVSGANVLTF; clone_size: once; d_call: -; v_call: TRBV7-2; j_call: TRBJ2-6
cdr3_nt: TGTGCCAGCAGCCCGGGTAGGGGGGCTAACACCGGGGAGCTGTTTTTT; cdr3_aa: CASSPGRGANTGELFF; clone_size: -; d_call: -; v_call: TRBV4-2; j_call: TRBJ2-2
cdr3_nt: TGTGCCAGCAGCCCTTGGACCACCCCCCACGAGCAGTACTTC; cdr3_aa: CASSPWTTPHEQYF; clone_size: once; d_call: -; v_call: TRBV5-5; j_call: TRBJ2-7
cdr3_nt: TGCAGCGGAGAAGCACAGGGGGATACGCAGTATTTT; cdr3_aa: CSGEAQGDTQYF; clone_size: -; d_call: TRBD1; v_call: TRBV29-1; j_call: TRBJ2-3